This entry lists 15 T cell receptor beta chains sequenced from one sample in a study of brain T cells in children with intractable seizures. The table came from immunoSEQ multiplex PCR; TCRdb's copy has only in-frame clones and leaves some out. There are hundreds of thousands of clones in the sample; more than 85% occur only once, and about 5.8% lies in the top ten. Time point indicated: blood from clinic visit 5 months post-surgery; TSC patient then seizure free. Sample: peripheral blood, taken 4 to 6 months after surgery. The receptors were gathered from a boy under two years old with tuberous sclerosis and intractable seizures.

The chain has TRBV4-1 and TRBJ2-7, with 7 bases lining up with TRBD2. This CDR3 is built from 18 residues. V shed 3 bases, J shed 2 bases, and the junction held 16 bases outside the gene matches. CDR1 and CDR2 (germline): MGHRA, YSYEKL. The CDR3 spells CASSHLPAGLSKAYEQYF. For the CDR3, the DNA is TGCGCCAGCAGCCACCTCCCGGCGGGACTATCGAAAGCCTACGAGCAGTACTTC.

This chain joins TRBV6-5 and TRBJ1-6; D is ambiguous. The CDR3 is 14 residues long. V was trimmed by 6 bases and J by 8 bases, leaving 14 bases between them. Germline CDR1 is MNHEY and CDR2 is SVGAGI. CDR3 DNA sequence: TGTGCCAGCAGGGCTTTAGGAGGTTATTCACCCCTCCACTTT. As protein: CASRALGGYSPLHF.

This clone was counted ten times or more. In nucleotides, the CDR3 is TGTGCCAGCAGTTTGCGACAGGGGGCCCCCGGAGATACGCAGTATTTT. Protein sequence: CASSLRQGAPGDTQYF. This chain uses TRBV28 with TRBJ2-3, with 10 positions matching TRBD1. Germline V gives CDR1 MDHEN, CDR2 SYDVKM. Trimming at V came to 3 bases and at J to 5 bases, leaving 8 bases not matched to a gene. This CDR3 has 16 amino acids.

The chain joins TRBV11-2 to TRBJ2-1, with TRBD2 matching 7 bases. Germline CDR1 SGHAT, CDR2 FQNNGV. Trimming took 2 bases from V and 9 from J; bases not matched to a gene: 13. The CDR3 runs 16 residues. CDR3 region: CASSLRLATGGGEQFF. DNA for the CDR3: TGTGCCAGCAGCTTAAGGCTAGCGACGGGAGGAGGTGAGCAGTTCTTC.

The J gene is TRBJ1-6, the V gene TRBV4-1, with 10 bases identical to TRBD1. Germline CDR1 is MGHRA and CDR2 is YSYEKL. The length of the CDR3 is 18 residues. The junction had 5 bases not matched to a gene; V was cut back by 3 bases and J by 0 bases. The CDR3 DNA reads TGCGCCAGCAGCCATACGGGACAGGGGAGCTCCTATAATTCACCCCTCCACTTT. It codes for CASSHTGQGSSYNSPLHF.

The chain links TRBV30 to TRBJ1-1; possibly TRBD1 for D (6 bases). Trimming pared 5 bases from V and 7 bases from J, leaving 23 bases between. The germline gives CDR1 GTSNPN, CDR2 SVGIG (reference sequence). The CDR3 has 15 residues. The DNA for the CDR3 is TGTGCCTGGGCCCCCCTAGGGCAGGGGACTAGTGAAGCTTTCTTT. It specifies CAWAPLGQGTSEAFF. Based on the CDR3 plus reference TRBV30 and TRBJ1-1, the full variable domain is SQTIHQWPATLVQPVGSPLSLECTVEGTSNPNLYWYRQAAGRGLQLLFYSVGIGQISSEVPQNLSASRPQDRQFILSSKKLLLSDSGFYLCAWAPLGQGTSEAFFGQGTRLTVV.

With respect to this clone: The sample carries other DNA sequences with the same CDR3. V and J are TRBV12-3 or TRBV12-4 and TRBJ1-5; D possibly corresponds to TRBD1 (5 bases). The CDR3 runs 13 residues. The V end was cut by 3 bases, the J end by 4 bases, with 7 bases between. The CDR3 DNA sequence: TGTGCCAGCAGTTTTGGGGCGAATCAGCCCCAGCATTTT. As protein: CASSFGANQPQHF.

This sequence joins TRBV27 and TRBJ2-3, with TRBD2 as a possible D gene (5 bases). V shed 2 bases and J shed 3 bases, with 6 bases lying between them. From germline, CDR1 is MNHEY and CDR2 SMNVEV (reference sequence). The length of the CDR3 is 13 residues. The CDR3 region is CASSLLATDTQYF. DNA of the CDR3: TGTGCCAGCAGTTTACTAGCTACAGATACGCAGTATTTT.

This chain links TRBV30 with TRBJ1-2; D call uncertain. Germline V gene data show CDR1 as GTSNPN and CDR2 as SVGIG (reference sequence). The CDR3 loop spans 11 amino acids. Trimming took 5 bases from V and 4 from J, leaving 8 bases between them. DNA for the CDR3: TGTGCCTGGTTCCAGCTCTATGGCTACACCTTC. Translated: CAWFQLYGYTF.

The V call is TRBV5-1, the J call TRBJ1-1; TRBD1 might be the D (6 bases). Germline CDR1 reads SGHRS; CDR2 reads YFSETQ. The V and J ends lost 0 bases and 5 bases respectively, with 14 bases between them. CDR3 length equals 15 residues. CDR3 in amino acids: CASSLVTQGRTEAFF. DNA of the CDR3: TGCGCCAGCAGCTTGGTTACTCAGGGGAGGACTGAAGCTTTCTTT.

This chain connects TRBV5-4 to TRBJ2-7; 8 positions match TRBD1. The junction had 9 bases not matched to a gene; V was cut back by 5 bases and J by 5 bases. CDR3 length equals 14 residues. Germline V CDR1 and CDR2: SGHNT, YYREEE (reference sequence). The CDR3 loop reads CASSFDPDRDEQYF. The CDR3 bases are TGTGCCAGCAGTTTTGATCCGGACAGGGACGAGCAGTACTTC.

The genes are TRBV7-2 and TRBJ2-2, with TRBD2 matching 12 bases. After removal of 2 bases from V and 1 base from J, the junction contained 5 bases not matched to a gene. CDR3 size: 18 residues. CDR1 is SGHTA and CDR2 is FQGNSA in the germline V gene. DNA for the CDR3: TGTGCCAGCAGCTTAAGGCTAGCGGGGGGGTGGAACACCGGGGAGCTGTTTTTT. Its translation: CASSLRLAGGWNTGELFF. The full variable domain, with the rest looked up from reference TRBV7-2 and TRBJ2-2, is GAGVSQSPSNKVTEKGKDVELRCDPISGHTALYWYRQSLGQGLEFLIYFQGNSAPDKSGLPSDRFSAERTGGSVSTLTIQRTQQEDSAVYLCASSLRLAGGWNTGELFFGEGSRLTVL.

The V gene is TRBV3-1 (or the pseudogene TRBV3-2), the J gene TRBJ1-2, with unresolved D. This CDR3 is 13 amino acids long. V dropped 2 bases and J dropped 4 bases, with 8 bases sitting between them. From germline, CDR1 is LGHDT and CDR2 YNNKEL (reference sequence). CDR3 residues: CASSQLSSYGYTF. The CDR3 region has the DNA TGTGCCAGCAGCCAATTAAGCAGCTATGGCTACACCTTC.

The gene calls are TRBV11-2 and TRBJ2-3, with TRBD2 matching 9 bases. Germline V gives CDR1 SGHAT, CDR2 FQNNGV. The CDR3 sequence is 15 residues long. V was clipped by 2 bases and J by 6 bases; unmatched bases: 6. The CDR3: CASSLFGGGADTQYF. As DNA, the CDR3 is TGTGCCAGCAGCTTATTTGGCGGGGGGGCGGATACGCAGTATTTT.

The chain employs TRBV29-1 and TRBJ1-3, with TRBD1 matching over 9 bases. The germline gives CDR1 SQVTM, CDR2 ANQGSEA. The CDR3 extends over 16 amino acids. J gave up 1 base and V 1 base, and 5 bases lay outside the gene matches. The CDR3 nucleotides are TGCAGCGTTGAAGCGGGACAGGGTAATTCTGGAAACACCATATATTTT. Translating it yields CSVEAGQGNSGNTIYF.